The rows below give T cell receptor beta chains drawn from one sample of a study of blood T cell repertoires in COVID-19. Generated by immunoSEQ multiplex PCR, the TCRdb table keeps only in-frame clones and is missing some. The profile shows around 300,000 clones, around 83% of them singletons. The sample taken for sequencing was peripheral blood. Source of these receptors: a man aged 30-40 years with active or convalescent COVID-19. CDR3s include the opening cysteine and the closing phenylalanine or tryptophan. The order of the fields is V gene, clone size, D gene, J gene, CDR3 DNA, CDR3 protein. A D gene is named only where the DNA matches it firmly. Clone size is stated in some rows and not others, as once, few, many or a class when expanded.

TRBV27	-	TRBD1	TRBJ2-4	TGTGCCAGCAGCGGATGGCGGGACAGGGGGAACATTCAGTACTTC	CASSGWRDRGNIQYF
TRBV10-3	-	-	TRBJ2-1	TGTGCCATCAGTGAGTTGGTGGGAGGTCGCTTTTACGACAATGAGCAGTTCTTC	CAISELVGGRFYDNEQFF
TRBV24-1	-	TRBD1	TRBJ1-2	TGTGCCACCAGTGATGCACAGGGGGACTATGGCTACACCTTC	CATSDAQGDYGYTF
TRBV27	-	-	TRBJ2-7	TGTGCCACCGAGCTCCTACAGGGCGGCGAGCAGTACTTC	CATELLQGGEQYF
TRBV18	-	TRBD1	TRBJ1-1	TGTGCCAGCTCAAACAGGGGGAGCGGTACTGAAGCTTTCTTT	CASSNRGSGTEAFF
TRBV11-2	-	-	TRBJ2-2	TGTGCCAGCAGCCTTGACAGATTGAACACCGGGGAGCTGTTTTTT	CASSLDRLNTGELFF
TRBV10-3	-	-	TRBJ1-2	TGTGCCATCAGTGAGTCCAGGGACTATGGCTACACCTTC	CAISESRDYGYTF
TRBV13	few	-	TRBJ2-7	TGTGCCAGCAGCTACACCTACGAGCAGTACTTC	CASSYTYEQYF
TRBV21-1	-	-	TRBJ2-5	TGTGCCAACCGCGGGGGGCAAGAGACCCAGTACTTC	CANRGGQETQYF
TRBV7-3	-	TRBD2	TRBJ2-1	TGTGCCAGCAGCTTTAGCGGGCAACTCTACAATGAGCAGTTCTTC	CASSFSGQLYNEQFF
TRBV30	-	-	TRBJ2-2	TGTGCCTGGAGTGTACTCAACGGGGAGCTGTTTTTT	CAWSVLNGELFF
TRBV3-1/TRBV3-2	-	TRBD1	TRBJ1-4	TGTGCCAGCAGTCTCCGGACAGGGGGGGCTGCTAATGAAAAACTGTTTTTT	CASSLRTGGAANEKLFF
TRBV11-3	-	-	TRBJ2-5	TGTGCCAGCAGCCCCACCGGAGAGACCCAGTACTTC	CASSPTGETQYF
TRBV4-3	-	-	TRBJ1-2	TGCGCCAGCAGCCAAGGTCCAGGTATCAATGGCTACACCTTC	CASSQGPGINGYTF
TRBV29-1	-	-	TRBJ1-1	TGCAGCGTTCAACGGGGTCCGATGAACACTGAAGCTTTCTTT	CSVQRGPMNTEAFF
TRBV2	few	-	TRBJ2-1	TGTGCCAGCAACGGAGGATCCTACAATGAGCAGTTCTTC	CASNGGSYNEQFF
TRBV28	few	-	TRBJ1-5	TGTGCCAGCAGTGAAAACCACCCTGAGGAACATTTT	CASSENHPEEHF
TRBV6-5	-	-	TRBJ1-1	TGTGCCAGCAGTTACGTGGAAAGGGGGAAAACTGAAGCTTTCTTT	CASSYVERGKTEAFF
TRBV14	once	-	TRBJ2-5	TGTGCCAGCAGCCCGGTTCAGGGCCAAGAGACCCAGTACTTC	CASSPVQGQETQYF
TRBV5-1	few	-	TRBJ1-5	TGCGCCAGCAGCTTGGCCAGTAATCAGCCCCAGCATTTT	CASSLASNQPQHF
TRBV11-1	-	TRBD2	TRBJ2-1	TGTGCCAGCAGCCGGGGGGGCCCCATCTCCGAGCAGTTCTTC	CASSRGGPISEQFF
TRBV9	once	-	TRBJ2-3	TGTGCCAGCAGCGCAGTGGGCCGCACAGATACGCAGTATTTT	CASSAVGRTDTQYF
TRBV18	-	-	TRBJ2-7	TGTGCCAGCTCACCAGAACATTCCTACGAGCAGTACTTC	CASSPEHSYEQYF
TRBV30	-	-	TRBJ1-3	TGTGCCTGGAGAAAGAGGGAATCTGGAAACACCATATATTTT	CAWRKRESGNTIYF
TRBV3-1/TRBV3-2	-	-	TRBJ2-1	TGTGCCAGCAGCCAAGAAGGGCTAGCCGATTACAATGAGCAGTTCTTC	CASSQEGLADYNEQFF
TRBV3-1/TRBV3-2	-	-	TRBJ2-7	TGTGCCAGCAGCCCGGGATTCTACGAGCAGTACTTC	CASSPGFYEQYF
TRBV4-1	once	-	TRBJ1-4	TGCGCCAGCAGCCCTGGGGGCGCTGCAACTAATGAAAAACTGTTTTTT	CASSPGGAATNEKLFF
TRBV7-3	-	TRBD2	TRBJ2-1	TGTGCCAGCAGCCGAAAAAAACCGGGACTAGCGGGAGGGGCCAGCAATGAGCAGTTCTTC	CASSRKKPGLAGGASNEQFF
TRBV2	-	-	TRBJ2-7	TGTGCCAGCAGTGTATGGAGGGAGGACGAGCAGTACTTC	CASSVWREDEQYF
TRBV19	-	-	TRBJ2-7	TGTGCCAGTAGTAATGGGGGCTCGGCCTACGAGCAGTACTTC	CASSNGGSAYEQYF
TRBV5-3	-	TRBD1	TRBJ2-7	TGTGCCAGAAGCGCACCACAGGGGACCACTCGCTCCCAGAGCCACGAGCAGTACTTC	CARSAPQGTTRSQSHEQYF
TRBV15	-	-	TRBJ1-6	TGTGCCACCAGCAGAGGGGCCGACTCACCCCTCCACTTT	CATSRGADSPLHF